The clone carrying this TCR beta chain was recorded once. These data belong to a study of blood T cell repertoires in COVID-19. Study details: The study drew acute and convalescent COVID-19 samples from the United States, Italy and Spain. PBMCs, B-cell-depleted T cells, or T cells provided the cDNA or gDNA that made up the material.

CDR1 and CDR2 (germline): SGHNT, YYREEE (reference sequence). The length of the CDR3 is 14 residues. Germline trimming cut 4 bases from V and 4 bases from J; bases unmatched to any gene: 6. Per the original methods: The assay estimated nucleated cells by amplifying reference gene primers. Libraries were prepared by immunoSEQ multiplex PCR; TCRdb keeps only in-frame clonotypes and omits some of them. Clonal size and the V and J genes are those of that table, whereas D and trimming came from the DNA. The table includes 20,000 to 25,000 clones, just over 85% detected once. The receptor comes from a woman aged 80 or over with acute or convalescent COVID-19. The chain has TRBV5-4 and TRBJ2-5; 8 bases align to TRBD1. The specimen sequenced was peripheral blood. The DNA for the CDR3 is TGTGCCAGCAGCGTAGACAGGGGAAGAGAGACCCAGTACTTC. Translated, it gives CASSVDRGRETQYF.